There are a few counts of the clone carrying this TCR beta chain. The sample originates from a study of T-cell reconstitution after alpha-beta-depleted transplantation in children. The CDR3 length is 13 residues. Per the germline V gene, CDR1 is DFQATT and CDR2 is SNEGSKA (reference sequence). The ends were cut back, 3 bases at V and 7 bases at J, with 15 bases in the middle. A TCRbeta library incorporating unique molecular identifiers was prepared. TCRdb ran MiXCR on the PCR reads and lists one entry per CDR3 protein. In the table there are about half a million distinct CDR3 sequences, roughly an eighth of which are singletons.

This clonotype was sampled from a human donor who donated a stem cell graft to a child with combined immunodeficiency. The chain uses TRBV20-1 and TRBJ2-5; tentatively, D is TRBD2 (5 bases). This specimen consisted of PBMCs from the stem cell graft donor, obtained from the stem cell graft. CDR3: CSARSDGRGTQYF. In DNA, the CDR3 is TGCAGTGCTAGGTCGGACGGACGGGGGACCCAGTACTTC.